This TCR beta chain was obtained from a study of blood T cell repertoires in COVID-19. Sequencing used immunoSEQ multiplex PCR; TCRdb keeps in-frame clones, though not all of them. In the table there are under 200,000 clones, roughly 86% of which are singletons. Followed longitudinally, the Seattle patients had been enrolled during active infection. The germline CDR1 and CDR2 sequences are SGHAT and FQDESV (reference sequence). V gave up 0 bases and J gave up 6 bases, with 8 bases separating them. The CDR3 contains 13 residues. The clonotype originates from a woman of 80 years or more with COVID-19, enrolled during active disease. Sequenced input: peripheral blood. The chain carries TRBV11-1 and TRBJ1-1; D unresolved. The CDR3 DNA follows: TGTGCCAGCAGCTTAGCTCCGGGGTCTGAAGCTTTCTTT. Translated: CASSLAPGSEAFF.